The rows below give T cell receptor beta chains drawn from one sample of a study of cytomegalovirus exposure and HLA in healthy donors. Using immunoSEQ multiplex PCR, the repertoire was profiled, and TCRdb retains in-frame clones only, with some absent. The sample yields about 160,000 clones, less than 85% seen once. Sequenced: PBMCs. These receptor sequences come from a boy aged 2-15 years in good health and CMV-seronegative. Each CDR3 is given with its conserved first and last residue. D genes are given only for firm matches. Size is stated for part of the rows, as once, few or many counts, or as a class when the clone is expanded.

clone_size: -
j_call: TRBJ1-1
cdr3_length: 14
v_call: TRBV5-1
d_call: -
cdr3_nt: TGCGCCAGCAGCCCGGGGAGAGGGAACACTGAAGCTTTCTTT
cdr3_aa: CASSPGRGNTEAFF

clone_size: -
j_call: TRBJ2-1
cdr3_length: 16
v_call: TRBV5-4
d_call: TRBD1
cdr3_nt: TGTGCCAGCAGGGTCACAGGGGGTGTCTCCTACAATGAGCAGTTCTTC
cdr3_aa: CASRVTGGVSYNEQFF

clone_size: few
j_call: TRBJ1-4
cdr3_length: 13
v_call: TRBV7-9
d_call: -
cdr3_nt: TGTGCCAGCAACCGAGCGGGTAACGAAAAACTGTTTTTT
cdr3_aa: CASNRAGNEKLFF

clone_size: -
j_call: TRBJ2-3
cdr3_length: 15
v_call: TRBV27
d_call: TRBD2
cdr3_nt: TGTGCCAGCAGTTTTGGGCTAGCGGACACAGATACGCAGTATTTT
cdr3_aa: CASSFGLADTDTQYF

clone_size: -
j_call: TRBJ2-1
cdr3_length: 14
v_call: TRBV6-5
d_call: TRBD2
cdr3_nt: TGTGCCAGCAGAGGACTAGCGGGTGGCCGTGAGCAGTTCTTC
cdr3_aa: CASRGLAGGREQFF

clone_size: -
j_call: TRBJ1-6
cdr3_length: 16
v_call: TRBV6-5
d_call: -
cdr3_nt: TGTGCCAGCAGTTCGGGGGGGATTTCCTATAATTCACCCCTCCACTTT
cdr3_aa: CASSSGGISYNSPLHF

clone_size: -
j_call: TRBJ2-1
cdr3_length: 12
v_call: TRBV29-1
d_call: -
cdr3_nt: TGCAGCGTTGTGAGGGGGTTGAATGAGCAGTTCTTC
cdr3_aa: CSVVRGLNEQFF

clone_size: few
j_call: TRBJ1-2
cdr3_length: 15
v_call: TRBV14
d_call: -
cdr3_nt: TGTGCCAGCAGCCAAGGTCGGCAGGGAGGGGAAGGCTACACCTTC
cdr3_aa: CASSQGRQGGEGYTF

clone_size: few
j_call: TRBJ1-1
cdr3_length: 14
v_call: TRBV5-1
d_call: TRBD1
cdr3_nt: TGCGCCAGCAGCGCCGGGACAGGGAACACTGAAGCTTTCTTT
cdr3_aa: CASSAGTGNTEAFF

clone_size: -
j_call: TRBJ2-7
cdr3_length: 13
v_call: TRBV7-6
d_call: -
cdr3_nt: TGTGCCAGCAGCTTGACCTCGGGGAACGAGCAGTACTTC
cdr3_aa: CASSLTSGNEQYF

clone_size: -
j_call: TRBJ2-7
cdr3_length: 14
v_call: TRBV7-8
d_call: TRBD1
cdr3_nt: TGTGCCAGCAGCTTAGCGGGACAGAGCTACGAGCAGTACTTC
cdr3_aa: CASSLAGQSYEQYF

clone_size: -
j_call: TRBJ2-3
cdr3_length: 13
v_call: TRBV28
d_call: -
cdr3_nt: TGTGCCAGCAGTACAGGGAACACAGATACGCAGTATTTT
cdr3_aa: CASSTGNTDTQYF

clone_size: -
j_call: TRBJ2-3
cdr3_length: 15
v_call: TRBV5-1
d_call: -
cdr3_nt: TGCGCCAGCAGCTTGGGACTAGACAACACAGATACGCAGTATTTT
cdr3_aa: CASSLGLDNTDTQYF

clone_size: -
j_call: TRBJ1-3
cdr3_length: 14
v_call: TRBV27
d_call: -
cdr3_nt: TGTGCCAGCAGTACAAGTTACTCTGGAAACACCATATATTTT
cdr3_aa: CASSTSYSGNTIYF

clone_size: -
j_call: TRBJ1-4
cdr3_length: 15
v_call: TRBV27
d_call: TRBD1
cdr3_nt: TGTGCCAGCAGTACGCCGGGACAGGGTAATGAAAAACTGTTTTTT
cdr3_aa: CASSTPGQGNEKLFF

clone_size: -
j_call: TRBJ1-1
cdr3_length: 15
v_call: TRBV6-5
d_call: -
cdr3_nt: TGTGCCAGCAGGATTAACAGGATCATGAACACTGAAGCTTTCTTT
cdr3_aa: CASRINRIMNTEAFF

clone_size: -
j_call: TRBJ1-1
cdr3_length: 14
v_call: TRBV7-3
d_call: TRBD1
cdr3_nt: TGTGCCAGCAGCCCAGGACAGGGCGGGACTGAAGCTTTCTTT
cdr3_aa: CASSPGQGGTEAFF